These T cell receptor beta chains were read from a single sample in a study of CD8 T cells in ankylosing spondylitis. TCRdb re-called the 5' RACE reads through MiXCR, storing one row per CDR3 protein. This sample has about 240,000 distinct CDR3 sequences; 20% to 30% occur once, and the top ten carry less than 0.75%. Input material: blood, either unsorted or a sorted T cell fraction (not recorded which). The receptors stem from a male donor with ankylosing spondylitis or in good health (not recorded which). The CDR3 runs from the conserved cysteine through the conserved F or W. Fields, in order: J gene, clone size, V gene, D gene, CDR3 protein, CDR3 DNA. D genes are given only for firm matches. Size tells how often a clone was seen (once, few, many) or the class of an expanded clone, and some rows leave it out.

TRBJ2-7,few,TRBV18,TRBD1,CASSPGTGYQYF,TGTGCCAGCTCACCCGGGACAGGATATCAGTACTTC
TRBJ2-5,-,TRBV9,TRBD1,CASSVGTGGGQETQYF,TGTGCCAGCAGCGTAGGAACAGGGGGCGGCCAAGAGACCCAGTACTTC
TRBJ2-1,-,TRBV11-2,TRBD1,CASSSHRDRAPFF,TGTGCCAGCAGCTCCCACCGGGACAGGGCGCCGTTCTTC
TRBJ2-5,-,TRBV10-2,-,CASSESTQETQYF,TGCGCCAGCAGTGAGTCGACCCAAGAGACCCAGTACTTC
TRBJ1-5,many,TRBV6-2/TRBV6-3,-,CASSYEGGRGNQLQHF,TGTGCCAGCAGTTACGAGGGGGGGAGAGGCAATCAGCTCCAGCATTTT
TRBJ2-7,many,TRBV20-1,TRBD1,CSVAGQGVNEQYF,TGCAGTGTAGCTGGACAGGGGGTTAACGAGCAGTACTTC
TRBJ1-1,-,TRBV20-1,TRBD1,CRPGQGDTEAFF,TGCAGGCCGGGACAGGGGGACACTGAAGCTTTCTTT
TRBJ1-2,few,TRBV10-3,-,CAISGTDGRDYGYTF,TGTGCCATCAGTGGGACAGACGGACGAGACTATGGCTACACCTTC
TRBJ2-3,many,TRBV29-1,-,CSVGRVITDTQYF,TGCAGCGTTGGAAGGGTTATCACAGATACGCAGTATTTT
TRBJ2-3,many,TRBV20-1,TRBD2,CSARDSLAGGPDTQYF,TGCAGTGCTAGAGATTCTCTCGCGGGGGGGCCCGATACGCAGTATTTT
TRBJ2-7,many,TRBV3-1,-,CASSQGEDEQYF,TGTGCCAGCAGCCAAGGGGAGGACGAGCAGTACTTC
TRBJ1-1,-,TRBV12-3/TRBV12-4,-,CASSEGVGAEAFF,TGTGCCAGCAGTGAGGGGGTTGGGGCTGAAGCTTTCTTT
TRBJ2-7,few,TRBV7-2,TRBD2,CASSFRTSGGYEQYF,TGTGCCAGCAGCTTTCGGACTAGCGGGGGCTACGAGCAGTACTTC
TRBJ2-5,-,TRBV29-1,-,CSVEDPETQYF,TGCAGCGTTGAGGATCCGGAGACCCAGTACTTC
TRBJ2-2,many,TRBV4-2,-,CASSQGGFELFF,TGTGCCAGCAGCCAAGGGGGATTTGAGCTGTTTTTT
TRBJ1-5,many,TRBV10-3,-,CASTGQPNQPQHF,TGTGCCAGTACCGGACAGCCGAATCAGCCCCAGCATTTT
TRBJ2-5,-,TRBV20-1,-,CSASPALQGLQETQYF,TGCAGTGCTTCCCCCGCCTTACAGGGCCTCCAAGAGACCCAGTACTTC
TRBJ2-1,many,TRBV20-1,TRBD1,CSAHWDRGNEQFF,TGCAGTGCCCACTGGGACAGGGGAAATGAGCAGTTCTTC
TRBJ2-7,many,TRBV9,-,CASSVTARVRDEQYF,TGTGCCAGCAGCGTTACGGCCCGGGTAAGGGACGAGCAGTACTTC
TRBJ2-7,many,TRBV10-3,-,CAISTVGAYEQYF,TGTGCCATCAGTACCGTCGGGGCCTACGAGCAGTACTTC
TRBJ2-3,many,TRBV14,TRBD2,CASSQETSGGTDTQYF,TGTGCCAGCAGCCAAGAGACTAGCGGGGGCACAGATACGCAGTATTTT
TRBJ2-5,few,TRBV20-1,TRBD2,CSASRSSGGRQETQYF,TGCAGTGCTAGCCGATCTAGCGGGGGGCGCCAAGAGACCCAGTACTTC
TRBJ2-1,many,TRBV4-2,-,CASSQGVGSYNEQFF,TGTGCCAGCAGCCAAGGGGTGGGATCCTACAATGAGCAGTTCTTC
TRBJ2-3,-,TRBV20-1,-,CSARDRGYAQYF,TGCAGTGCTAGAGATCGGGGTTATGCGCAGTATTTT
TRBJ2-3,-,TRBV4-2,-,CASSQVMASVPDTQYF,TGTGCCAGCAGCCAAGTTATGGCTAGCGTTCCGGATACGCAGTATTTT
TRBJ1-5,few,TRBV20-1,-,CSAPPSRRQHNSNQPQHF,TGCAGTGCTCCCCCAAGTAGAAGACAGCATAATAGCAATCAGCCCCAGCATTTT
TRBJ2-5,-,TRBV20-1,TRBD2,CSAGGGGYFQETQYF,TGCAGTGCTGGCGGGGGGGGCTACTTTCAAGAGACCCAGTACTTC
TRBJ1-1,few,TRBV29-1,TRBD1,CSVVGTGNTEAFF,TGCAGCGTTGTCGGGACAGGAAACACTGAAGCTTTCTTT
TRBJ2-5,few,TRBV25-1,-,CASSDWASELGGAETQYF,TGTGCCAGCAGTGATTGGGCTAGCGAGTTGGGGGGGGCAGAGACCCAGTACTTC
TRBJ2-7,-,TRBV20-1,TRBD1,CSAKYPGQPYEQYF,TGCAGTGCTAAATACCCGGGACAGCCATACGAGCAGTACTTC
TRBJ1-5,-,TRBV27,-,CASSPLPWGQPQHF,TGTGCCAGCAGTCCCCTCCCATGGGGGCAGCCCCAGCATTTT
TRBJ2-5,-,TRBV7-2,-,CASSATVGGGETQYF,TGTGCCAGCAGCGCCACCGTAGGGGGGGGTGAGACCCAGTACTTC
TRBJ2-1,few,TRBV20-1,-,CSARRFRSYNEQFF,TGCAGTGCTAGAAGGTTTCGCTCCTACAATGAGCAGTTCTTC
TRBJ2-6,-,TRBV18,-,CASSSFANVLTF,TGTGCCAGCTCGTCGTTCGCCAACGTCCTGACTTTC
TRBJ1-2,many,TRBV29-1,-,CSVDFESSYGYTF,TGCAGCGTTGACTTTGAGAGTTCCTATGGCTACACCTTC
TRBJ2-1,many,TRBV3-1,-,CASSQEGVGNEQFF,TGTGCCAGCAGCCAGGAGGGGGTTGGCAATGAGCAGTTCTTC
TRBJ1-1,-,TRBV20-1,-,CSARVERNTEAFF,TGCAGTGCTAGAGTGGAGAGAAACACTGAAGCTTTCTTT
TRBJ2-1,-,TRBV11-2,-,CASSSFVEQFF,TGTGCCAGCAGCTCATTCGTTGAGCAGTTCTTC
TRBJ1-6,many,TRBV20-1,-,CSARDHGGGNSPLHF,TGCAGTGCTAGAGATCACGGGGGTGGCAATTCACCCCTCCACTTT
TRBJ1-2,many,TRBV12-3/TRBV12-4,-,CASSLGGSFYGYTF,TGTGCCAGCAGTTTAGGTGGCAGCTTCTATGGCTACACCTTC
TRBJ2-2,few,TRBV12-3/TRBV12-4,-,CASSSTGNTGELFF,TGTGCCAGCAGCTCGACAGGGAACACCGGGGAGCTGTTTTTT
TRBJ1-2,-,TRBV29-1,-,CSVSSGSYGYTF,TGCAGCGTTTCGTCGGGTTCGTATGGCTACACCTTC
TRBJ2-4,many,TRBV20-1,TRBD2,CSGGPSGGAGDIQYF,TGCAGTGGAGGGCCTAGCGGGGGGGCTGGGGACATTCAGTACTTC
TRBJ2-5,-,TRBV18,-,CASSPRVVETQYF,TGTGCCAGCTCACCGAGGGTTGTGGAGACCCAGTACTTC
TRBJ2-5,many,TRBV6-1,-,CASQRPAQETQYF,TGTGCCAGCCAACGCCCAGCCCAAGAGACCCAGTACTTC
TRBJ2-3,many,TRBV20-1,TRBD2,CSASSAGGPTGDTQYF,TGCAGTGCTAGTTCAGCGGGGGGGCCAACGGGGGATACGCAGTATTTT
TRBJ2-1,few,TRBV5-1,-,CASRLLGLGEQFF,TGCGCCAGCCGACTCCTGGGCCTGGGTGAGCAGTTCTTC
TRBJ2-1,-,TRBV7-9,TRBD2,CASSLGTGTTHFF,TGTGCCAGCAGCTTAGGGACCGGGACTACGCATTTCTTC
TRBJ1-2,many,TRBV10-3,-,CAIRREGSNYGYTF,TGTGCCATCAGGAGGGAAGGATCGAACTATGGCTACACCTTC
TRBJ2-3,many,TRBV20-1,-,CSARVTSGSTDTQYF,TGCAGTGCTAGAGTTACCAGTGGCAGCACAGATACGCAGTATTTT
TRBJ2-3,few,TRBV20-1,-,CSAPPGGPSSTDTQYF,TGCAGTGCGCCTCCCGGGGGGCCCTCTAGCACAGATACGCAGTATTTT
TRBJ1-1,-,TRBV12-3/TRBV12-4,TRBD1,CASSSTGGPEAFF,TGTGCCAGCAGTTCAACAGGGGGGCCTGAAGCTTTCTTT
TRBJ2-5,-,TRBV19,-,CASSDQMGETQYF,TGTGCCAGTAGTGACCAAATGGGGGAGACCCAGTACTTC
TRBJ2-1,-,TRBV6-1,-,CASSEQLMGGRNEQFF,TGTGCCAGCAGTGAACAATTAATGGGGGGCCGGAATGAGCAGTTCTTC